This T cell receptor (beta chain) was sequenced during a study of T cell responses to AZD1222 COVID-19 vaccine. The study, taken as a whole, reports: Clonal diversity was possibly underestimated, and white British individuals and females predominated among donors. Receipt of two AZD1222 doses was followed by a rise in Spike-specific TCR breadth and depth.

There are 14 residues in the CDR3. CDR1 is SQVTM and CDR2 is ANQGSEA in the germline V gene. The V and J ends lost 2 bases and 9 bases, in that order; junction bases with no gene match: 9. In the case of this clone: Its antigen is still unknown.

TCRdb keeps only in-frame clones here, not all; method: immunoSEQ multiplex PCR. The sample carries 65,000 to 95,000 clones, 80% to 90% recorded once. The TCR originated in an adult who received the AZD1222 COVID-19 vaccine. The specimen was peripheral blood, collected 28 days after the second AZD1222 dose. This chain connects TRBV29-1 to TRBJ1-1; 10 positions match TRBD1. For the CDR3, the DNA is TGCAGCGTTGAACCCTCGACAGGGGGCGGGAAAGCTTTCTTT. It yields the protein CSVEPSTGGGKAFF.